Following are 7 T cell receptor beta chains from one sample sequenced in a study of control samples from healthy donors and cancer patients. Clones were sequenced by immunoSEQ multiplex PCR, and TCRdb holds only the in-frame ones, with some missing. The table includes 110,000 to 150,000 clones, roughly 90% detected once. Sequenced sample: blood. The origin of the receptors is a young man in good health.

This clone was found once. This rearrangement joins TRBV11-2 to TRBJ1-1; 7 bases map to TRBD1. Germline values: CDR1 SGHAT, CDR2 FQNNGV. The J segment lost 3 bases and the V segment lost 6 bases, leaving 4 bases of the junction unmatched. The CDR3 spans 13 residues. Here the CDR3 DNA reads TGTGCCAGCAGTCATGACAGGGACACTGAAGCTTTCTTT. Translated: CASSHDRDTEAFF.

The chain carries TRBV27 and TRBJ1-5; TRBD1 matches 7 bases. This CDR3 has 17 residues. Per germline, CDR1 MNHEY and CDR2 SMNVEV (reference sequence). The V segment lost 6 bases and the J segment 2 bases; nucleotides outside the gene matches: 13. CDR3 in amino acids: CASSHYTGAGGNQPQHF. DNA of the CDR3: TGTGCCAGCAGCCACTACACAGGGGCGGGCGGCAATCAGCCCCAGCATTTT.

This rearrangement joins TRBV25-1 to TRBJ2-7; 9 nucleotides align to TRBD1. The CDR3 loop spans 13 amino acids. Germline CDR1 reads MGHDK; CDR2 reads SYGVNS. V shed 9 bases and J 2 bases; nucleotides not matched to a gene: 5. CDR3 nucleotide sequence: TGTGCCAGTTCCGGGACAGGGACCTACGAGCAGTACTTC. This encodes CASSGTGTYEQYF.

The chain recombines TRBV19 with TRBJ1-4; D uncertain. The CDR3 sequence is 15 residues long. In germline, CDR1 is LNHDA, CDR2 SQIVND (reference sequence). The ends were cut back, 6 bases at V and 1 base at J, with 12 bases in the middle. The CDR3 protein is CASREGFRTNEKLFF. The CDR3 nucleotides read TGTGCCAGTAGAGAAGGGTTCAGAACTAATGAAAAACTGTTTTTT.

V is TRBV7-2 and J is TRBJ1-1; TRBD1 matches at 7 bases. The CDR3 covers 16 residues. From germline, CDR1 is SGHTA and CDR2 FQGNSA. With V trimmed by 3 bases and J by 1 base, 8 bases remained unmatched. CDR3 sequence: CASSFQGGMANTEAFF. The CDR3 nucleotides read TGTGCCAGCAGCTTCCAGGGGGGAATGGCGAACACTGAAGCTTTCTTT.

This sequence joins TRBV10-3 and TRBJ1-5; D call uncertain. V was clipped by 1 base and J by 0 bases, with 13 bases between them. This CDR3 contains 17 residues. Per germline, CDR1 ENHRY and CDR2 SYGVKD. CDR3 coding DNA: TGTGCCATCAGTGAGTGGAAGGTTCTACCTAGCAATCAGCCCCAGCATTTT. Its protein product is CAISEWKVLPSNQPQHF.

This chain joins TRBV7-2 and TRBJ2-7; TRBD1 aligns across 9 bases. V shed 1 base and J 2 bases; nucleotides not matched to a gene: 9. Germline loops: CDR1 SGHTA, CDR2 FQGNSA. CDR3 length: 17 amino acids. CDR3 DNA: TGTGCCAGCAGCTTAGTGGGTGGGGGACAGGGAACCTACGAGCAGTACTTC. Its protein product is CASSLVGGGQGTYEQYF.